These 19 T cell receptor beta chains were sequenced from one sample in a study of neurological immune-mediated disorders. Each CDR3 protein is one row after TCRdb ran MiXCR on the 5' RACE reads. Counted here are over 65,000 distinct CDR3 sequences, roughly 2.6% occurring once; the ten biggest clones make up about 1%. The sequenced sample consisted of PBMCs. The receptors originated from a woman aged 25 to 39 with multiple sclerosis.

This clonotype appeared many times. This chain uses TRBV20-1 with TRBJ2-1; 15 nucleotides match TRBD2. The germline CDR1 and CDR2 sequences are DFQATT and SNEGSKA (reference sequence). V lost 6 bases to trimming and J lost 8 bases; unmatched junction nucleotides: 8. CDR3 length: 15 residues. The CDR3 coding sequence is TGCAGTGCGGCACGGGGACTAGCGGGAGGCTATGAGCAGTTCTTC. The encoded protein is CSAARGLAGGYEQFF.

This chain connects TRBV18 to TRBJ2-1; TRBD2 agrees at 14 bases. The germline V gene has CDR1 KGHSH and CDR2 LQKENI. The CDR3 spans 16 residues. The V and J ends lost 4 bases and 9 bases, in that order; junction bases with no gene match: 8. In DNA form, the CDR3 reads TGTGCCAGCTCACTCGGGACTAGCGGGAGACTGGGTGAGCAGTTCTTC. Residues: CASSLGTSGRLGEQFF.

This clonotype was seen repeatedly, ten times or more. The chain joins TRBV12-3 or TRBV12-4 to TRBJ1-2; 8 bases align to TRBD1. The CDR3 runs 14 residues. The V segment lost 7 bases and the J segment 4 bases; nucleotides outside the gene matches: 8. Here the CDR3 reads CASNPQGASYGYTF. The CDR3 nucleotides are TGTGCCAGCAATCCCCAGGGGGCCAGCTATGGCTACACCTTC.

This clonotype was seen ten or more times. This chain connects TRBV27 to TRBJ1-2; TRBD1 matches 7 bases. The CDR3 has 13 amino acids. CDR1 MNHEY and CDR2 SMNVEV come from the germline V gene (reference sequence). V shed 11 bases, J shed 2 bases, and the junction held 8 bases outside the gene matches. The CDR3 DNA follows: TGTGCCGCCTCCCAGGGACAGAACTATGGCTACACCTTC. Amino acid sequence: CAASQGQNYGYTF.

This clonotype has at least ten counts. The chain links TRBV11-2 to TRBJ2-1; 8 bases line up with TRBD2. This CDR3 comprises 14 residues. Germline CDR1 SGHAT, CDR2 FQNNGV. V trimming: 4 bases; J trimming: 4 bases; junction bases outside the gene matches: 3. The CDR3 is CASSSGRVYNEQFF. The CDR3 DNA reads TGTGCCAGCAGCTCCGGGAGGGTTTACAATGAGCAGTTCTTC.

This clonotype was seen ten or more times. The V gene is TRBV7-9, the J gene TRBJ1-6, with a possible D match to TRBD1 (6 bases). Germline lookup yields CDR1 SEHNR and CDR2 FQNEAQ (reference sequence). V lost 4 bases and J lost 10, with 14 bases in between. The CDR3 runs 14 residues. Here the CDR3 DNA reads TGTGCCAGCAGCTCCCCGGGGGGCGGATCACCCCTCCACTTT. This translates into CASSSPGGGSPLHF.

At least ten counts were recorded for this clonotype. The chain employs TRBV15 and TRBJ2-1; D uncertain. The CDR3 covers 15 residues. V was cut by 0 bases and J by 4 bases, with 10 bases left in between. CDR1 is LNHNV, CDR2 YYDKDF, per germline (reference sequence). CDR3 nucleotide sequence: TGTGCCACCAGCAGAGATTTAGGTCGGTACAATGAGCAGTTCTTC. It is translated as CATSRDLGRYNEQFF.

Many counts were recorded for this clonotype. The chain carries TRBV5-1 and TRBJ1-2; D is uncertain. The CDR3 has 14 amino acids. With 4 bases removed from V and 6 bases from J, the gap between germline ends came to 16 bases. Germline-derived CDR1 and CDR2 are SGHRS and YFSETQ. CDR3 region: CASSLREVADGYTF. DNA for the CDR3: TGCGCCAGCAGCCTGCGGGAGGTAGCGGATGGCTACACCTTC.

This clonotype was detected ten times or more. This chain connects TRBV27 to TRBJ2-1, with 12 bases lining up with TRBD2. V was clipped by 0 bases and J by 10 bases; unmatched bases: 10. The CDR3 contains 17 residues. Germline CDR1 is MNHEY and CDR2 is SMNVEV (reference sequence). Here the CDR3 reads CASSLSASGRAEPEQFF. CDR3 DNA sequence: TGTGCCAGCAGTTTATCGGCTAGCGGGAGGGCCGAGCCCGAGCAGTTCTTC.

This clonotype appeared many times. A read error may be the cause here, since a much bigger clone is one base away. V gene TRBV12-3 or TRBV12-4 combines with J gene TRBJ1-1; D is perhaps TRBD1 (5 bases). The CDR3 runs to 13 residues. V lost 6 bases to trimming and J lost 1 base, with 9 bases between them. CDR3: CASRLGGNTEAFF. CDR3 in DNA: TGTGCCAGCAGGTTGGGGGGGAACACTGAAGCTTTCTTT.

This clonotype was seen many times. The DNA for the CDR3 is TGTGCCAGCAGTCCTGGACTAGCGGGAGCCAAAAACATTCAGTACTTC. Protein product: CASSPGLAGAKNIQYF. J is TRBJ2-4 and V is TRBV28; 11 positions match TRBD2. The trim removed 5 bases at V and 0 bases at J, leaving 3 bases unmatched. Germline V lookup: CDR1 MDHEN, CDR2 SYDVKM. The CDR3 has 16 amino acids. Using reference TRBV28 and TRBJ2-4 for the parts outside the CDR3, the full variable domain is DVKVTQSSRYLVKRTGEKVFLECVQDMDHENMFWYRQDPGLGLRLIYFSYDVKMKEKGDIPEGYSVSREKKERFSLILESASTNQTSMYLCASSPGLAGAKNIQYFGAGTRLSVL.

This clonotype was observed at least ten times. The rearrangement joins TRBV6-5 to TRBJ1-2; no reliable D call. V lost 0 bases, J lost 0 bases, and 8 bases lay in between. Germline V lookup: CDR1 MNHEY, CDR2 SVGAGI. This CDR3 contains 15 residues. CDR3 sequence reads: CASSYSREANYGYTF. The CDR3 nucleotides read TGTGCCAGCAGTTACTCGAGGGAAGCTAACTATGGCTACACCTTC.

This clonotype was seen repeatedly, ten times or more. V and J are TRBV5-5 and TRBJ2-7; the match to TRBD2 covers 8 bases. Trimming at V came to 0 bases and at J to 5 bases, leaving 13 bases not matched to a gene. The CDR3 runs to 17 residues. The germline V gene has CDR1 SGHKS and CDR2 YYEKEE (reference sequence). CDR3 sequence reads: CASSLAGIAGLKDEQYF. The CDR3 bases are TGTGCCAGCAGCTTGGCCGGGATAGCGGGACTTAAGGACGAGCAGTACTTC.

This clonotype was seen repeatedly, ten times or more. The chain is built from TRBV20-1 and TRBJ2-2, with D uncertain. CDR1 is DFQATT, CDR2 SNEGSKA, per germline (reference sequence). The CDR3 is made up of 16 amino acids. V gave up 2 bases and J gave up 1 base, with 14 bases separating them. The CDR3 nucleotides read TGCAGTGCTAGACCTCATGGACGAGAGAACACCGGGGAGCTGTTTTTT. Translated, it gives CSARPHGRENTGELFF.

This clonotype was observed many times. This sequence joins TRBV6-5 and TRBJ2-1; D uncertain. The CDR3 has 14 amino acids. V was shortened by 5 bases and J by 5 bases, with 13 bases between the two germline ends. Per the germline V gene, CDR1 is MNHEY and CDR2 is SVGAGI. The CDR3 nucleotides are TGTGCCAGCAGTCCTTCCGGCCCGGACAATGAGCAGTTCTTC. The encoded protein is CASSPSGPDNEQFF.

This clonotype was counted at least ten times. This chain links TRBV21-1 with TRBJ2-1; TRBD1 is the table's D call and was not checked against the DNA. TRBV21-1 is marked as a pseudogene. The CDR3 is 13 amino acids. The chain's CDR3 is CASSSTGDPEQFF. CDR3 sequence (DNA): TGTGCCAGCAGCAGTACAGGGGATCCTGAGCAGTTCTTC.

This clonotype showed up many times. The V and J genes are TRBV5-5 and TRBJ1-3; no definite D call. The V gene lost 0 bases and the J gene lost 2 bases, with 3 bases spanning the gap. From germline, CDR1 is SGHKS and CDR2 YYEKEE (reference sequence). The CDR3 runs 13 residues. The DNA for the CDR3 is TGTGCCAGCAGCTTGGATGCTGGAAACACCATATATTTT. Translating gives CASSLDAGNTIYF.

This clonotype was observed many times. The genes are TRBV27 and TRBJ1-1; D gene uncertain. V lost 0 bases and J lost 3, with 8 bases in between. The CDR3 loop spans 14 amino acids. Germline CDR1 reads MNHEY; CDR2 reads SMNVEV (reference sequence). CDR3 sequence: CASSLSAGYTEAFF. The DNA for the CDR3 is TGTGCCAGCAGTTTATCAGCGGGATACACTGAAGCTTTCTTT.

This clonotype was found many times. The CDR3 sequence: CASSPGQGPSSYNEQFF. CDR3 bases: TGTGCCAGCAGTCCGGGACAGGGGCCCAGCTCCTACAATGAGCAGTTCTTC. This chain links TRBV6-6 with TRBJ2-1; 10 positions agree with TRBD1. Trimming removed 5 bases from V and 0 bases from J; junction bases left unmatched: 7. The V gene's germline CDR1 is MNHNY and CDR2 SVGAGI (reference sequence). The CDR3 has 17 amino acids.